The 18 T cell receptor beta chains presented below share a single source sample, sequenced in a study of blood T cell repertoires in COVID-19. Assay: immunoSEQ multiplex PCR; the TCRdb copy retains only in-frame clones and omits some. The sample contains over 250,000 clones, around nine tenths of which appear only once. What was sequenced was peripheral blood. The receptors come from a man aged 35-49 years who had recovered from COVID-19.

This chain connects TRBV7-9 to TRBJ1-3; 7 nucleotides align to TRBD1. The CDR3 contains 15 residues. J was trimmed by 2 bases and V by 1 base; bases with no gene match: 2. From germline, CDR1 is SEHNR and CDR2 FQNEAQ (reference sequence). CDR3 sequence reads: CASSLEGGPGNTIYF. As DNA, the CDR3 is TGTGCCAGCAGCTTAGAAGGGGGCCCTGGAAACACCATATATTTT.

This rearrangement joins TRBV9 to TRBJ2-7, with 9 positions matching TRBD1. Germline-derived CDR1 and CDR2 are SGDLS and YYNGEE. The CDR3 consists of 15 residues. V shed 4 bases, J shed 0 bases, and the junction held 5 bases outside the gene matches. The CDR3 loop is CASSSGQGSSYEQYF. Here the CDR3 DNA reads TGTGCCAGCAGCTCGGGACAGGGAAGCTCCTACGAGCAGTACTTC.

V and J are TRBV30 and TRBJ2-7; D is ambiguous. The CDR3 runs 12 residues. V was trimmed by 0 bases and J by 3 bases, leaving 6 bases between them. Germline CDR1 reads GTSNPN; CDR2 reads SVGIG (reference sequence). The CDR3 loop reads CAWSVILYEQYF. CDR3 nucleotide sequence: TGTGCCTGGAGTGTAATTCTCTACGAGCAGTACTTC.

This chain uses TRBV7-2 with TRBJ2-1; TRBD2 matches 8 bases. The CDR3 consists of 15 residues. CDR1 and CDR2 (germline): SGHTA, FQGNSA. The V and J ends lost 5 bases and 6 bases, in that order; junction bases with no gene match: 9. In nucleotides, the CDR3 is TGTGCCAGCAGCCCCCCGCGCGGGAGGCGCAATGAGCAGTTCTTC. Protein sequence: CASSPPRGRRNEQFF.

This chain uses TRBV18 with TRBJ1-3; D call uncertain. The CDR3 runs 16 residues. CDR1 KGHSH and CDR2 LQKENI come from the germline V gene. V shed 3 bases and J shed 0 bases, with 12 bases lying between them. The chain's CDR3 is CASSPGTRSSGNTIYF. The DNA of the CDR3 is TGTGCCAGCTCACCCGGTACCCGATCCTCTGGAAACACCATATATTTT.

The chain links TRBV27 to TRBJ1-5, with 11 bases aligning to TRBD1. The CDR3 sequence is 15 residues long. V dropped 6 bases and J dropped 2; count of bases not matched to a gene: 3. Germline V gene sequence: CDR1 MNHEY, CDR2 SMNVEV (reference sequence). The CDR3 nucleotides read TGTGCCAGCAGAGGGACAGGGGGAGGCAATCAGCCCCAGCATTTT. Its translation is CASRGTGGGNQPQHF.

The V call is TRBV6-5, the J call TRBJ2-7; D is perhaps TRBD1 (6 bases). The CDR3 is 16 amino acids. V was cut by 2 bases and J by 0 bases, with 14 bases left in between. In germline, CDR1 is MNHEY, CDR2 SVGAGI. CDR3 sequence (DNA): TGTGCCAGCAGTTACCCGACAGGCGCGGGCTCCTACGAGCAGTACTTC. Translating gives CASSYPTGAGSYEQYF.

About this clone: This CDR3 is also generated by other DNA sequences in the sample. The rearrangement uses TRBV19 and TRBJ2-7; 9 bases fit TRBD1. The V gene's germline CDR1 is LNHDA and CDR2 SQIVND (reference sequence). The length of the CDR3 is 15 residues. V was clipped by 5 bases and J by 1 base; unmatched bases: 6. The CDR3 reads CASSAGTGPSYEQYF. In nucleotides, the CDR3 is TGTGCCAGTAGTGCCGGGACAGGGCCATCCTACGAGCAGTACTTC.

This clone was found once. This chain joins TRBV9 and TRBJ1-2, with 7 bases lining up with TRBD1. V dropped 7 bases and J dropped 8; count of bases not matched to a gene: 11. The CDR3 is 13 amino acids. Germline V gene data show CDR1 as SGDLS and CDR2 as YYNGEE. The CDR3: CASGLDRAQGYTF. In DNA, the CDR3 is TGTGCCAGCGGCTTAGACAGGGCGCAAGGCTACACCTTC.

The chain joins TRBV10-3 to TRBJ1-5; tentative D call: TRBD1 (5 bases). Trimming pared 7 bases from V and 1 base from J, leaving 11 bases between. The germline V gene encodes CDR1 ENHRY and CDR2 SYGVKD. The CDR3 runs 14 residues. CDR3 coding DNA: TGTGCCATCAAAAACGGGGGAAGCAATCAGCCCCAGCATTTT. Its translation: CAIKNGGSNQPQHF.

The chain joins TRBV5-4 to TRBJ1-1; 8 bases map to TRBD1. V trimming: 4 bases; J trimming: 4 bases; junction bases outside the gene matches: 9. Germline V gene data show CDR1 as SGHNT and CDR2 as YYREEE (reference sequence). This CDR3 is 15 amino acids long. CDR3: CASSPAQGVGTEAFF. As DNA, the CDR3 is TGTGCCAGCAGCCCTGCACAGGGGGTGGGCACTGAAGCTTTCTTT.

About this clone itself: This CDR3 is also generated by other DNA sequences in the sample. The rearrangement joins TRBV5-1 to TRBJ2-5; 10 bases are a match to TRBD2. This CDR3 region has 14 residues. Germline CDR1 reads SGHRS; CDR2 reads YFSETQ. V dropped 0 bases and J dropped 5; count of bases not matched to a gene: 1. The CDR3 DNA follows: TGCGCCAGCAGCTTGGGTAGCGGGAGGGAGACCCAGTACTTC. Translating gives CASSLGSGRETQYF.

This clone was picked up one time. The rearrangement links TRBV15 to TRBJ2-3; the match to TRBD2 covers 12 bases. The V gene end was trimmed by 0 bases and the J gene end by 3 bases; junction bases not matched to a gene: 10. There are 19 residues in the CDR3. CDR1 LNHNV and CDR2 YYDKDF come from the germline V gene (reference sequence). The CDR3 bases are TGTGCCACCAGCAGAGACTTGGCTAGCGGGGGGGCGAGGACAGATACGCAGTATTTT. It is translated as CATSRDLASGGARTDTQYF.

The rearrangement joins TRBV29-1 to TRBJ1-2, with D maybe TRBD1 (6 bases). V lost 4 bases to trimming and J lost 4 bases, with 13 bases between them. This CDR3 region has 13 residues. The germline CDR1 and CDR2 sequences are SQVTM and ANQGSEA. CDR3 in DNA: TGCAGCGTTGGCCCCGACAGGAGCTATGGCTACACCTTC. Its translation is CSVGPDRSYGYTF.

The gene calls are TRBV29-1 and TRBJ2-1, with TRBD2 identical over 10 bases. Germline V lookup: CDR1 SQVTM, CDR2 ANQGSEA. CDR3 length equals 15 residues. V lost 2 bases, J lost 4 bases, and 5 bases stayed unmatched. The CDR3 nucleotides read TGCAGCGTTGAATCCGGACTAGCGGAGTACAATGAGCAGTTCTTC. Translating it yields CSVESGLAEYNEQFF.

Remarks on this clone: Other DNA sequences in the same sample also yield this CDR3. This chain uses TRBV4-3 with TRBJ1-1; no clear D gene. CDR1 and CDR2 (germline): LGHNA, YSLEER. Deletions cut 0 bases from V and 5 bases from J, with 10 bases between. This CDR3 contains 14 residues. The CDR3 nucleotides are TGCGCCAGCAGCCAAGATGGGGAGGGAACTGAAGCTTTCTTT. It encodes CASSQDGEGTEAFF.

The rearrangement links TRBV5-1 to TRBJ2-7, with a weak D call TRBD1 (5 bases). Germline loops: CDR1 SGHRS, CDR2 YFSETQ. The CDR3 has 15 residues. Between the trimmed V and J ends, which lost 4 bases and 0 bases, there was a span of 14 bases. The CDR3 loop is CASSPAGLTSYEQYF. CDR3 coding DNA: TGCGCCAGCAGCCCCGCAGGGCTAACCTCCTACGAGCAGTACTTC.

This chain links TRBV7-2 with TRBJ2-1, with D perhaps matching TRBD2 (5 bases). This CDR3 region has 14 residues. The V gene lost 5 bases and the J gene lost 4 bases, with 12 bases spanning the gap. Germline CDR1 is SGHTA and CDR2 is FQGNSA. CDR3 nucleotides: TGTGCCAGCAGCCCCGCTAGCCGGTACAATGAGCAGTTCTTC. Encoded protein: CASSPASRYNEQFF.